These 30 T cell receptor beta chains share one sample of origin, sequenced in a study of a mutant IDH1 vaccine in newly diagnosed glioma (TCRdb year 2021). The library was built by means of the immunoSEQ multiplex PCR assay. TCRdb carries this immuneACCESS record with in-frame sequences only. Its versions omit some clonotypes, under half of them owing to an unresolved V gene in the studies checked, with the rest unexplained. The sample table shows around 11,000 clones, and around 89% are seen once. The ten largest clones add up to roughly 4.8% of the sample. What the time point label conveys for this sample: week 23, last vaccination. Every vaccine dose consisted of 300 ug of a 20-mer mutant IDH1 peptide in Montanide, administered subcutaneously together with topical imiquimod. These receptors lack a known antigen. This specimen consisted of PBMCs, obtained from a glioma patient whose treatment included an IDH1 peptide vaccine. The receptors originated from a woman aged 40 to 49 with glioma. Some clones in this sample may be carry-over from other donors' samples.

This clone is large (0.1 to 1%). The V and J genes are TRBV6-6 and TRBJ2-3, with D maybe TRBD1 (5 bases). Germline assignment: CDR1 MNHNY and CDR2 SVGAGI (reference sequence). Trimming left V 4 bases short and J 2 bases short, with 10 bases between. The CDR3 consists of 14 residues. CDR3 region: CASSWTFPTDTQYF. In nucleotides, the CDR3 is TGTGCCAGCAGTTGGACATTTCCCACAGATACGCAGTATTTT.

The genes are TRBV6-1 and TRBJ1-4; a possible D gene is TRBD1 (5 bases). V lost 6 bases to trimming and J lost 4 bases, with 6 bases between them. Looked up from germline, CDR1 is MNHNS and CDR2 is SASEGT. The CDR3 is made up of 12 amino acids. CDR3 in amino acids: CASRGLNEKLFF. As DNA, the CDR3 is TGTGCCAGCAGGGGGCTTAATGAAAAACTGTTTTTT.

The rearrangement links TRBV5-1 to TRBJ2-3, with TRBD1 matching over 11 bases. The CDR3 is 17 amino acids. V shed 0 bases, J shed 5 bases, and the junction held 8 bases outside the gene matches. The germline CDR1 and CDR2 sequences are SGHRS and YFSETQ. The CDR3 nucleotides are TGCGCCAGCAGCTTGGGCGCCGGGACAGGGGGTTTAGATACGCAGTATTTT. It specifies CASSLGAGTGGLDTQYF.

Here the CDR3 reads CAWSSGGALDTQYF. Written as DNA, the CDR3 is TGTGCCTGGAGTAGCGGGGGGGCCCTAGATACGCAGTATTTT. V is TRBV30 and J is TRBJ2-3; 10 nucleotides align to TRBD2. This CDR3 is 14 amino acids long. Germline V gene sequence: CDR1 GTSNPN, CDR2 SVGIG (reference sequence). Trimming removed 2 bases from V and 5 bases from J; junction bases left unmatched: 4.

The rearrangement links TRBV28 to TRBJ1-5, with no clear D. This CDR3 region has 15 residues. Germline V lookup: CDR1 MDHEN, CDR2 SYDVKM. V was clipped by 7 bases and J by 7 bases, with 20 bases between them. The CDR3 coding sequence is TGTGCCAGCACCCTACCAGCCGGACGAGGGCAGCCCCAGCATTTT. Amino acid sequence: CASTLPAGRGQPQHF.

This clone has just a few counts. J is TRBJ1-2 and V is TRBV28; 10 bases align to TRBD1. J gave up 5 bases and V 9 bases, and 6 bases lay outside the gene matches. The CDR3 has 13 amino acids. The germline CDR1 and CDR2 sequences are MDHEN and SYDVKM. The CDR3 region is CASTTGGKYGYTF. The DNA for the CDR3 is TGTGCCAGTACGACAGGGGGCAAATATGGCTACACCTTC.

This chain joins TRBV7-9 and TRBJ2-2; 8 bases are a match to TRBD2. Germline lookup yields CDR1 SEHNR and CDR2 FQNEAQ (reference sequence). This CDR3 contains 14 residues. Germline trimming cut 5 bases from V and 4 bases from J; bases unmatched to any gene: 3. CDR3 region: CASSPTSATGELFF. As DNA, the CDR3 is TGTGCCAGCAGCCCGACTAGCGCCACCGGGGAGCTGTTTTTT.

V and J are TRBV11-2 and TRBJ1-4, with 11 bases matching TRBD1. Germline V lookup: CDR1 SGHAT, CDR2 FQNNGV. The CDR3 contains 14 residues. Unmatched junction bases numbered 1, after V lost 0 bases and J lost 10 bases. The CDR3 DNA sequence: TGTGCCAGCAGCTTAGAGGGGACAGGGGGAAAACTGTTTTTT. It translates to CASSLEGTGGKLFF.

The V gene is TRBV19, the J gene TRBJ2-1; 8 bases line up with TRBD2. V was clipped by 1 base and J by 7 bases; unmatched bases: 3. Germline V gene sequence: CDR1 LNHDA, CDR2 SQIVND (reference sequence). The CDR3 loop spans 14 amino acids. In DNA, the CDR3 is TGTGCCAGTAGTATAGGGACTAGCTGGAATGAGCAGTTCTTC. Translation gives CASSIGTSWNEQFF.

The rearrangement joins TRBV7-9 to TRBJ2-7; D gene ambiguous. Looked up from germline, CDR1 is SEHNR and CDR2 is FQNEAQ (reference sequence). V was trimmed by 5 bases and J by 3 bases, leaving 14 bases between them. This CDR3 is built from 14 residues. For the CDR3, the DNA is TGTGCCAGCAGCCGATCTTTCGGCTTCTACGAGCAGTACTTC. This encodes CASSRSFGFYEQYF.

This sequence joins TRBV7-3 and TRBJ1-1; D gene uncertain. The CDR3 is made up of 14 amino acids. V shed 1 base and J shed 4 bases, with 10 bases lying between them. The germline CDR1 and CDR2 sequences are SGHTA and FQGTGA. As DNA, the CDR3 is TGTGCCAGCAGCTTAAGAGCAAGGAGCACTGAAGCTTTCTTT. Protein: CASSLRARSTEAFF.

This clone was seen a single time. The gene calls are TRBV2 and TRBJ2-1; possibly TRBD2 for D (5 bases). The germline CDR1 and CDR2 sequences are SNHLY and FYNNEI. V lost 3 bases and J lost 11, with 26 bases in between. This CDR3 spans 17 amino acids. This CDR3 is CASSDTPSAGGAGKQFF. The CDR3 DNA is TGTGCCAGCAGTGACACTCCCTCGGCGGGCGGCGCCGGAAAGCAGTTCTTC.

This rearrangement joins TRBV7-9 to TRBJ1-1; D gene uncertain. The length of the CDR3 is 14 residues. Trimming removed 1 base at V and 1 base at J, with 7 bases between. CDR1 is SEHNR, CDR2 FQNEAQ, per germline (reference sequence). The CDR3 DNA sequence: TGTGCCAGCAGCTTAGGAGGCGGGAACACTGAAGCTTTCTTT. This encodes CASSLGGGNTEAFF.

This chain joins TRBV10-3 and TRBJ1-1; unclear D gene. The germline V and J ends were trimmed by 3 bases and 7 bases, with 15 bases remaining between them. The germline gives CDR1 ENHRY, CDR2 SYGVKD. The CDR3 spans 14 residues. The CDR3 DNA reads TGTGCCATCAGTGACCCGGAAAGGATGAGTGAAGCTTTCTTT. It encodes CAISDPERMSEAFF.

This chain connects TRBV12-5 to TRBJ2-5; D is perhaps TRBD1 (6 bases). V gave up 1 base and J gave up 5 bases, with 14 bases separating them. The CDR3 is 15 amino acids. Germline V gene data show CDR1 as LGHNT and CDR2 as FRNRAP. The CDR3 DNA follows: TGTGCTAGTGGTTTGGCCACAGGGATTTCGGAGACCCAGTACTTC. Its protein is CASGLATGISETQYF.

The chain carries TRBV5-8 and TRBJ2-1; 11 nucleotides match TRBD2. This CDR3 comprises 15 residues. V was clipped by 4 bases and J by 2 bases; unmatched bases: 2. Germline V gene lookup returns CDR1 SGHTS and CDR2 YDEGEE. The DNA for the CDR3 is TGTGCCAGCAGCCGTAGCGGGGGGGCCTACAATGAGCAGTTCTTC. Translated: CASSRSGGAYNEQFF.

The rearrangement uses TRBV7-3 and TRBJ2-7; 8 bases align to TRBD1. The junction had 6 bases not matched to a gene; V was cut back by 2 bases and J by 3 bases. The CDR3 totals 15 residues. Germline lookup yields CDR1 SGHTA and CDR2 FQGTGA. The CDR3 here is CASSLGQGPFYEQYF. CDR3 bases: TGTGCCAGCAGCTTAGGACAGGGTCCATTCTACGAGCAGTACTTC.

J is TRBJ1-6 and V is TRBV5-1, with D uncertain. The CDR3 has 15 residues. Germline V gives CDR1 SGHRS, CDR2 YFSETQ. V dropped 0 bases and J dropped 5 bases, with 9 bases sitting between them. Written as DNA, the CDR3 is TGCGCCAGCAGCTTGGGGGCGATCAATAATTCACCCCTCCACTTT. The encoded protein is CASSLGAINNSPLHF.

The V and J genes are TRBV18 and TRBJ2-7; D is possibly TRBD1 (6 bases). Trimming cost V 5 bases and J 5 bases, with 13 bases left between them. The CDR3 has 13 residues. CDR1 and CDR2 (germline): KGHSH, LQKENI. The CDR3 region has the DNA TGTGCCAGCTCAAATAGACAGGCCGACGAGCAGTACTTC. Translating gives CASSNRQADEQYF.

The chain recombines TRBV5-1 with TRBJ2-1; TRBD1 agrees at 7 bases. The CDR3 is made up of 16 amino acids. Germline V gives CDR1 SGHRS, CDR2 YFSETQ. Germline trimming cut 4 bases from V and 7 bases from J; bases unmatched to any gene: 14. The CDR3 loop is CASSITLRQGVNEQFF. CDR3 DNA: TGCGCCAGCAGCATAACCCTTCGACAGGGAGTGAATGAGCAGTTCTTC.

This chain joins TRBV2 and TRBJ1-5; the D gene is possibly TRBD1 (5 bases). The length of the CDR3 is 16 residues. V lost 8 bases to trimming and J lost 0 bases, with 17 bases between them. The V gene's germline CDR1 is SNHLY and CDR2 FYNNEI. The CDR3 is CASPTGSYFSNQPQHF. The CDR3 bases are TGTGCCAGCCCCACAGGCAGTTACTTTAGCAATCAGCCCCAGCATTTT. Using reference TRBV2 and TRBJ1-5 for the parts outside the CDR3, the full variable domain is EPEVTQTPSHQVTQMGQEVILRCVPISNHLYFYWYRQILGQKVEFLVSFYNNEISEKSEIFDDQFSVERPDGSNFTLKIRSTKLEDSAMYFCASPTGSYFSNQPQHFGDGTRLSIL.

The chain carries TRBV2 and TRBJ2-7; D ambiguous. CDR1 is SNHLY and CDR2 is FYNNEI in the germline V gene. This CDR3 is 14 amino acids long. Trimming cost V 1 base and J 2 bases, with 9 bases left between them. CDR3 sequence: CASSEDGKPYEQYF. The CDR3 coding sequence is TGTGCCAGCAGTGAAGACGGCAAACCCTACGAGCAGTACTTC.

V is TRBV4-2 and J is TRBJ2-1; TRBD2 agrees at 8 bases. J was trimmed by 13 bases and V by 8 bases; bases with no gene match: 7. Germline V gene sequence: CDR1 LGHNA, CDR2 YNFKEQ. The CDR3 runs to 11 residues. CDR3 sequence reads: CASRFGGVQFF. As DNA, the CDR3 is TGTGCCAGCCGCTTCGGGGGGGTTCAGTTCTTC.

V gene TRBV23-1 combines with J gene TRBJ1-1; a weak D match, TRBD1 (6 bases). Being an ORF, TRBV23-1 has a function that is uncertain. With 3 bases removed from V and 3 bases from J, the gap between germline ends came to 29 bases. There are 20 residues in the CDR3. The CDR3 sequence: CASSQPKGDRRSGWDTEAFF. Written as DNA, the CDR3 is TGCGCCAGCAGTCAGCCTAAGGGGGACCGAAGGAGCGGCTGGGACACTGAAGCTTTCTTT.

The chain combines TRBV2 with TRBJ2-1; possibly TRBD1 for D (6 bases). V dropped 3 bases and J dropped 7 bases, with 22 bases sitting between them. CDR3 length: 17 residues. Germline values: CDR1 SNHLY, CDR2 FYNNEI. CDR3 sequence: CASSDIISWGRRNEQFF. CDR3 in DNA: TGTGCCAGCAGTGATATCATCAGTTGGGGGCGCAGGAATGAGCAGTTCTTC.

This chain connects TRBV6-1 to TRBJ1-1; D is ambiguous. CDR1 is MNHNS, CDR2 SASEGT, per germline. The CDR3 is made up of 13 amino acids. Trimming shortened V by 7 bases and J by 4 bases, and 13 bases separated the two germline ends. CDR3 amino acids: CASMAVYGTEAFF. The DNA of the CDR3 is TGTGCCAGCATGGCGGTTTACGGCACTGAAGCTTTCTTT.

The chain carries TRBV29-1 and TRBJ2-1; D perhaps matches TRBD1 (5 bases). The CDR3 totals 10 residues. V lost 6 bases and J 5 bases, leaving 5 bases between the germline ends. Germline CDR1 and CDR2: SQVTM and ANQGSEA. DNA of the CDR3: TGCAGCGTAGGGGACAATGAGCAGTTCTTC. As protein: CSVGDNEQFF.

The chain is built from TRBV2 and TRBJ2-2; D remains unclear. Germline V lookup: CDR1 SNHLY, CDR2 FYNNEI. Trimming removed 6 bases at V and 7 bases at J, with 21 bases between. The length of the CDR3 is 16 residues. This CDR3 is CASSRGRVLWVGELFF. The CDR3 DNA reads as TGTGCCAGCAGCCGTGGTAGGGTCCTGTGGGTCGGGGAGCTGTTTTTT.

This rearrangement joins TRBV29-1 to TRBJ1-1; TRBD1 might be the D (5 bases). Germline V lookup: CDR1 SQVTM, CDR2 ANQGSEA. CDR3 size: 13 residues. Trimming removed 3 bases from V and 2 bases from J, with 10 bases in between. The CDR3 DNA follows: TGCAGCGTTGATGGGGGGGGTAACACTGAAGCTTTCTTT. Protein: CSVDGGGNTEAFF.

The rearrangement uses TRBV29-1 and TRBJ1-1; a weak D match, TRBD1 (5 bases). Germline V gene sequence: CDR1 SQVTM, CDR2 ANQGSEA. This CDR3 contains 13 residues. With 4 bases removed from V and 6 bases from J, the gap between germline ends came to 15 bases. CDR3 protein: CSVVQGGKAEAFF. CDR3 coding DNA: TGCAGCGTTGTCCAGGGAGGCAAGGCTGAAGCTTTCTTT. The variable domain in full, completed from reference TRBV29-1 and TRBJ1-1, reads SAVISQKPSRDICQRGTSLTIQCQVDSQVTMMFWYRQQPGQSLTLIATANQGSEATYESGFVIDKFPISRPNLTFSTLTVSNMSPEDSSIYLCSVVQGGKAEAFFGQGTRLTVV.